This TCR beta chain was retrieved from a study of vaccination and CD4 T cells after COVID-19. This sample's treatment: approximately nine-day PBMC culture with coronavirus spike peptide pools or control peptides (ViraFEST assay). The ends lost 6 bases at V and 0 bases at J; junction bases unmatched: 7. The CDR3 covers 14 residues. From germline, CDR1 is DFQATT and CDR2 SNEGSKA (reference sequence). The Oncomine TCR Beta short-read assay generated sequence data from the DNA of cultured CD4+ T cells. A single record per CDR3 protein comes from TCRdb applying MiXCR to the PCR reads. The table has approximately 20,000 distinct CDR3 sequences, under 80% seen once. This clonotype was counted only a few times. Its target is not known.

The sample comprised CD4+ T cells from blood, cultured in vitro. This sequence was found in a human donor who had recovered from COVID-19. The chain recombines TRBV20-1 with TRBJ1-1; TRBD1 aligns across 7 bases. CDR3 coding DNA: TGCAGTGCGAGACAGGGCAGGCTGAACACTGAAGCTTTCTTT. It specifies CSARQGRLNTEAFF.